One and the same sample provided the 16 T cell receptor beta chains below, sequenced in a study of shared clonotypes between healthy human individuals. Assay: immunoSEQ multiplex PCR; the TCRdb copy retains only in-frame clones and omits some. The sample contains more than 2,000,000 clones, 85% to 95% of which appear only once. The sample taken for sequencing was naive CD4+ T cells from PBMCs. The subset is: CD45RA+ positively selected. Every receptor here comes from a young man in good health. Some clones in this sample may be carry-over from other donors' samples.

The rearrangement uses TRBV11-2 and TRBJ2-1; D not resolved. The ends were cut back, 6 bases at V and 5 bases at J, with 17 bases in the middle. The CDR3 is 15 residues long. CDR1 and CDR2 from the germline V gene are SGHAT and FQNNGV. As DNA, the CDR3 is TGTGCCAGCAGTTCCCTCAAAGGGCAGAACAATGAGCAGTTCTTC. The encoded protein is CASSSLKGQNNEQFF.

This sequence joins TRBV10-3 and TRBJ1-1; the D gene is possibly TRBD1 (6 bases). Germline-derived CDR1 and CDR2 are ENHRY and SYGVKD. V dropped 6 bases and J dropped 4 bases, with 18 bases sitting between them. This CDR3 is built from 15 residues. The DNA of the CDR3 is TGTGCCATCAGCCCCTCCAACAGGGAGCGCACTGAAGCTTTCTTT. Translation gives CAISPSNRERTEAFF.

DNA of the CDR3: TGTGCCAGCGGGCGGGCGTACCAAGAGACCCAGTACTTC. Its translation is CASGRAYQETQYF. This sequence joins TRBV7-3 and TRBJ2-5, with a possible D match to TRBD2 (5 bases). Germline V gene lookup returns CDR1 SGHTA and CDR2 FQGTGA. CDR3 length equals 13 residues. Trimming took off 8 bases at V and 0 bases at J, with 10 bases between the two ends.

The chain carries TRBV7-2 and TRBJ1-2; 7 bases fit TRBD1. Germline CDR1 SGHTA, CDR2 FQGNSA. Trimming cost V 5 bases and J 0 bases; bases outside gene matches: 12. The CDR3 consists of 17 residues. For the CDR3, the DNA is TGTGCCAGCAGCCCTCGACAGGGAGTAAATACTAACTATGGCTACACCTTC. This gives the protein CASSPRQGVNTNYGYTF.

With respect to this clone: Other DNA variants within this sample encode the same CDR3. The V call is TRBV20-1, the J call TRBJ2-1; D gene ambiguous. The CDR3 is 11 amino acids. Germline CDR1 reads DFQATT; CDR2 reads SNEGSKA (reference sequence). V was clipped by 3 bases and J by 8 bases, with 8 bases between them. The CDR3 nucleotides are TGCAGTGCTAGCCCAGGATATGAGCAGTTCTTC. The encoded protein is CSASPGYEQFF.

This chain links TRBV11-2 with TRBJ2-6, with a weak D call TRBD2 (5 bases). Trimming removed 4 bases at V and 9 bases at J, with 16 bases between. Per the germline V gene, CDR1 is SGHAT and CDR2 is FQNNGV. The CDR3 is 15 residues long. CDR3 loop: CASSSPAVGVNVLTF. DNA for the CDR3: TGTGCCAGCAGCTCACCCGCCGTGGGAGTCAACGTCCTGACTTTC.

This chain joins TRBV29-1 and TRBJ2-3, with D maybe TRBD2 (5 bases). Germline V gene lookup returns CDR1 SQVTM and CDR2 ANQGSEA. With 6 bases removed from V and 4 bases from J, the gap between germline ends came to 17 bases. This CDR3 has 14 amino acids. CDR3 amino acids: CSVPRVGVSDTQYF. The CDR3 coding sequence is TGCAGCGTCCCACGGGTCGGGGTCTCAGATACGCAGTATTTT.

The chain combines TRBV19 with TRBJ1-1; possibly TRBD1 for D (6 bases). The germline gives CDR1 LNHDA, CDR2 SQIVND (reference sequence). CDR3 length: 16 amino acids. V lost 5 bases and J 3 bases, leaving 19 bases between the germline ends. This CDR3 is CASSGKQGPGDTEAFF. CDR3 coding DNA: TGTGCCAGTAGTGGCAAACAGGGCCCTGGGGACACTGAAGCTTTCTTT.

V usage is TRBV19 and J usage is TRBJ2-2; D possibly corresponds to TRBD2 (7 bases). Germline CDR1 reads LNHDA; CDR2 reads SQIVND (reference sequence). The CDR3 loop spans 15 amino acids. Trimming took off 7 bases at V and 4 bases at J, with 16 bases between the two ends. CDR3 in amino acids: CASNDRGAGTGELFF. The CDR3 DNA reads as TGTGCCAGTAACGATCGGGGGGCGGGCACCGGGGAGCTGTTTTTT.

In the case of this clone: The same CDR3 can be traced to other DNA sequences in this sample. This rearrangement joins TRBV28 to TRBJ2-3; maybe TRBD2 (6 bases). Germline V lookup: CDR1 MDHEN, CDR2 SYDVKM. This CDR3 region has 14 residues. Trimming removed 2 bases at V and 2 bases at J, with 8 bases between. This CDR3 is CASSLGGFTDTQYF. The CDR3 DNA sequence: TGTGCCAGCAGTTTAGGGGGGTTCACAGATACGCAGTATTTT.

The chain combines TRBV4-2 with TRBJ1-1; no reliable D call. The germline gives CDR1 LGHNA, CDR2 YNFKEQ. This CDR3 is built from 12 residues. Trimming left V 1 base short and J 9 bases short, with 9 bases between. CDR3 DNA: TGTGCCAGCAGCCAAGGGGGAGCACAAGCTTTCTTT. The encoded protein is CASSQGGAQAFF.

The CDR3 reads CASSHRLAGGLELFF. Written as DNA, the CDR3 is TGTGCCAGCAGTCATAGACTAGCGGGGGGATTAGAGCTGTTTTTT. The chain carries TRBV6-5 and TRBJ2-2, with 13 positions matching TRBD2. V was clipped by 5 bases and J by 11 bases; unmatched bases: 8. Germline-derived CDR1 and CDR2 are MNHEY and SVGAGI. This CDR3 has 15 residues.

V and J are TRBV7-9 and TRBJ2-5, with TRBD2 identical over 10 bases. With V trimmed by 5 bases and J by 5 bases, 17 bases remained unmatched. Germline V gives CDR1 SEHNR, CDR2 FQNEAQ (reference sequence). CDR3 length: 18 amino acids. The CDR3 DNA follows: TGTGCCAGCAGCCCAGGTCTAGCGGGAGTGGGGTACGGGGAGACCCAGTACTTC. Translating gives CASSPGLAGVGYGETQYF.

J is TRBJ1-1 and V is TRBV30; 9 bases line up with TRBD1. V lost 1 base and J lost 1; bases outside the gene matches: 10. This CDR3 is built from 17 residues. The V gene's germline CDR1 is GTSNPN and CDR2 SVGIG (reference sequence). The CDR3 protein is CAWSATGTGWGNTEAFF. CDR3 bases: TGTGCCTGGAGTGCAACCGGGACAGGGTGGGGGAACACTGAAGCTTTCTTT. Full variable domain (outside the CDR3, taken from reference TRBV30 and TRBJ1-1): SQTIHQWPATLVQPVGSPLSLECTVEGTSNPNLYWYRQAAGRGLQLLFYSVGIGQISSEVPQNLSASRPQDRQFILSSKKLLLSDSGFYLCAWSATGTGWGNTEAFFGQGTRLTVV.

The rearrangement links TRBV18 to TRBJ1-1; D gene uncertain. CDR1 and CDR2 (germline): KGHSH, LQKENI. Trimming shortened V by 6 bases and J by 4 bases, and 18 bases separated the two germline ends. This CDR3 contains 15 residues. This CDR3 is CASSRGTGRATEAFF. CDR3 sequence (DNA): TGTGCCAGCTCCAGAGGCACCGGGAGGGCCACTGAAGCTTTCTTT.

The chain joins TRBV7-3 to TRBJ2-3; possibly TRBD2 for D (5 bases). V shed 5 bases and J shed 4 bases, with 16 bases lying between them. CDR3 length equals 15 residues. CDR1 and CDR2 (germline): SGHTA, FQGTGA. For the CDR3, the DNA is TGTGCCAGCAGCCCCTTGGGAAATAGCGCAGATACGCAGTATTTT. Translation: CASSPLGNSADTQYF.